This T cell receptor (beta chain) was recovered during a study of glioma-infiltrating T cells after dendritic cell vaccination. Amplification used 60 V beta primers and 13 J beta primers. Using immunoSEQ multiplex PCR, the repertoire was profiled, and TCRdb retains in-frame clones only, with some absent. The sample consists of over 55,000 clones, approximately 83% of them appearing once. The CDR3 is made up of 15 amino acids. V dropped 1 base and J dropped 7 bases, with 14 bases sitting between them. Germline V gene data show CDR1 as MGHRA and CDR2 as YSYEKL. This sample's time point: after dendritic cell vaccination, including at tumor progression/relapse. PBMC sampling occurred before vaccination, two weeks after the third dose, and at progression.

This chain uses TRBV4-1 with TRBJ1-5; the D gene is possibly TRBD1 (5 bases). The TCR sequence derives from a human donor with glioblastoma. Sequences were derived from blood, sampled after dendritic cell vaccination. CDR3 nucleotide sequence: TGCGCCAGCAGCCAAGCCGCAGGGTTCGGGCAGCCCCAGCATTTT. It translates to CASSQAAGFGQPQHF.